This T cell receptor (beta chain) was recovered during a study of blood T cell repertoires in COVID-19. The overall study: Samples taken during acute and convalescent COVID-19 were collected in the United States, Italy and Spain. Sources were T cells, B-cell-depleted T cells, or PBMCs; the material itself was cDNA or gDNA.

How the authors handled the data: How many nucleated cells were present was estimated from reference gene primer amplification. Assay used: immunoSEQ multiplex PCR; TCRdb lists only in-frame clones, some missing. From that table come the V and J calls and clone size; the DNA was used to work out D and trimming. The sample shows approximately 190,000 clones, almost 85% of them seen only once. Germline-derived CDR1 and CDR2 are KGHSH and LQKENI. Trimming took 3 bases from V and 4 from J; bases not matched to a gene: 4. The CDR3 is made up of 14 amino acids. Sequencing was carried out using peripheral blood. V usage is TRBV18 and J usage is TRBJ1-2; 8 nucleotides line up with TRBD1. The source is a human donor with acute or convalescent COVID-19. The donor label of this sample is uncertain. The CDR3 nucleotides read TGTGCCAGCTCACCCGTACAGGGGGTCTATGGCTACACCTTC. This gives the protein CASSPVQGVYGYTF. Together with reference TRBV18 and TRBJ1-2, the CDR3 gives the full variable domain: NAGVMQNPRHLVRRRGQEARLRCSPMKGHSHVYWYRQLPEEGLKFMVYLQKENIIDESGMPKERFSAEFPKEGPSILRIQQVVRGDSAAYFCASSPVQGVYGYTFGSGTRLTVV.